Each of the 15 T cell receptor beta chains below was sequenced from the same sample in a study of blood T cell repertoires in COVID-19. Libraries were prepared by immunoSEQ multiplex PCR; TCRdb keeps only in-frame clonotypes and omits some of them. The table records 200,000 to 250,000 clones, around 81% of them present only once. The sequencing input was PBMCs or T cells enriched from blood (not recorded which). The receptors come from a woman in her forties with acute COVID-19.

This clone was seen a handful of times. This rearrangement joins TRBV11-2 to TRBJ2-3; D may be TRBD1 (5 bases). Trimming removed 1 base at V and 1 base at J, with 12 bases between. CDR1 SGHAT and CDR2 FQNNGV come from the germline V gene. CDR3 length: 16 amino acids. The CDR3 nucleotides read TGTGCCAGCAGCTTAGGAAAGGGGCTCGGCACAGATACGCAGTATTTT. Amino acid sequence: CASSLGKGLGTDTQYF.

This chain uses TRBV5-1 with TRBJ2-2; 7 positions agree with TRBD1. There are 15 residues in the CDR3. CDR1 is SGHRS, CDR2 YFSETQ, per germline. With 4 bases clipped from V and 0 bases from J, the junction kept 3 bases outside the gene matches. CDR3 nucleotides: TGCGCCAGCAGCACGGACAGGCCGAACACCGGGGAGCTGTTTTTT. It translates to CASSTDRPNTGELFF.

The V and J genes are TRBV5-4 and TRBJ2-4; tentatively, D is TRBD1 (8 bases). The germline gives CDR1 SGHNT, CDR2 YYREEE (reference sequence). V lost 0 bases and J lost 7, with 14 bases in between. CDR3 size: 15 residues. The CDR3 is CASSLGGQGGNIQYF. The DNA for the CDR3 is TGTGCCAGCAGCTTGGGAGGACAGGGAGGGAACATTCAGTACTTC.

The gene calls are TRBV5-4 and TRBJ2-2, with 8 positions matching TRBD1. The germline V gene encodes CDR1 SGHNT and CDR2 YYREEE (reference sequence). The CDR3 runs to 15 residues. Trimming at V came to 3 bases and at J to 4 bases, leaving 5 bases not matched to a gene. The CDR3 DNA reads TGTGCCAGCAGCTCCGGGACAGGTAGCACCGGGGAGCTGTTTTTT. Translation gives CASSSGTGSTGELFF. The entire variable domain, with the rest obtained from reference TRBV5-4 and TRBJ2-2, is as follows: ETGVTQSPTHLIKTRGQQVTLRCSSQSGHNTVSWYQQALGQGPQFIFQYYREEENGRGNFPPRFSGLQFPNYSSELNVNALELDDSALYLCASSSGTGSTGELFFGEGSRLTVL.

This chain connects TRBV7-8 to TRBJ2-5; 7 bases map to TRBD1. Losses at the gene ends were 2 bases for V and 1 base for J; bases not matched to a gene: 10. The CDR3 sequence is 17 residues long. CDR1 is SGHVS, CDR2 FQNEAQ, per germline. For the CDR3, the DNA is TGTGCCAGCAGCTTACGGCGCCCGACAGGGAGCCAAGAGACCCAGTACTTC. It encodes CASSLRRPTGSQETQYF.

The J gene is TRBJ2-1, the V gene TRBV19; 9 bases line up with TRBD1. This CDR3 region has 18 residues. Germline V gene lookup returns CDR1 LNHDA and CDR2 SQIVND (reference sequence). V gave up 7 bases and J gave up 7 bases; unmatched junction bases: 20. The CDR3 coding sequence is TGTGCCAGTACCATTGTCGGACGAATCGGGACAGGGATAAATGAGCAGTTCTTC. Amino acid sequence: CASTIVGRIGTGINEQFF.

The rearrangement joins TRBV1 to TRBJ2-3; the table's D call of TRBD2 was not tested on the DNA. TRBV1 is reported as a pseudogene. The CDR3 loop spans 15 amino acids. For the CDR3, the DNA is TGCACCAGCAGCCGACTGGCGGTGAACACAGATACGCAGTATTTT. Amino acid sequence: CTSSRLAVNTDTQYF.

The chain links TRBV4-3 to TRBJ1-6, with TRBD1 matching over 9 bases. Germline trimming cut 0 bases from V and 11 bases from J; bases unmatched to any gene: 5. Germline loops: CDR1 LGHNA, CDR2 YSLEER. This CDR3 is 15 amino acids long. The CDR3 DNA follows: TGCGCCAGCAGCCAAGAAAGGACAGGGGAGACACCCCTCCACTTT. Its translation is CASSQERTGETPLHF.

The V call is TRBV9, the J call TRBJ2-5, with a weak D call TRBD1 (6 bases). The CDR3 totals 16 residues. The germline V gene has CDR1 SGDLS and CDR2 YYNGEE. The germline V and J ends were trimmed by 3 bases and 2 bases, with 17 bases remaining between them. The DNA of the CDR3 is TGTGCCAGCAGCGGCCACGGGTGGGGGCGGCAAGAGACCCAGTACTTC. This encodes CASSGHGWGRQETQYF.

The J gene is TRBJ2-7, the V gene TRBV27, with 13 nucleotides matching TRBD2. V shed 5 bases, J shed 0 bases, and the junction held 7 bases outside the gene matches. Germline V gene lookup returns CDR1 MNHEY and CDR2 SMNVEV (reference sequence). This CDR3 contains 17 residues. The CDR3 DNA follows: TGTGCCAGCAGTCCCCGACTAGCGGGAGGCCGCTCCTACGAGCAGTACTTC. Encoded protein: CASSPRLAGGRSYEQYF.

The chain joins TRBV28 to TRBJ1-5, with D perhaps TRBD1 (5 bases). The V and J ends lost 11 bases and 9 bases respectively, with 20 bases between them. From germline, CDR1 is MDHEN and CDR2 SYDVKM. The CDR3 is made up of 13 amino acids. The chain's CDR3 is CAGRWGERGPQHF. The CDR3 bases are TGTGCCGGCCGCTGGGGGGAACGAGGGCCCCAGCATTTT.

V usage is TRBV20-1 and J usage is TRBJ2-1; 10 bases are shared with TRBD2. The J segment lost 7 bases and the V segment lost 3 bases, leaving 9 bases of the junction unmatched. CDR1 and CDR2 from the germline V gene are DFQATT and SNEGSKA (reference sequence). This CDR3 region has 15 residues. The CDR3 DNA reads TGCAGTGCTAGTCGGCCAGCGGGAGGGAGGAATGAGCAGTTCTTC. Translating gives CSASRPAGGRNEQFF.

The rearrangement joins TRBV5-4 to TRBJ2-5; 9 bases are shared with TRBD2. CDR1 is SGHNT, CDR2 YYREEE, per germline (reference sequence). J gave up 8 bases and V 1 base, and 3 bases lay outside the gene matches. The CDR3 contains 13 residues. The CDR3 coding sequence is TGTGCCAGCAGCTTGAGCGGGGGGCCAACCCAGTACTTC. Its protein product is CASSLSGGPTQYF.

The V and J genes are TRBV24-1 and TRBJ2-1; 10 bases fit TRBD1. Per the germline V gene, CDR1 is KGHDR and CDR2 is SFDVKD. The CDR3 has 18 amino acids. Trimming removed 3 bases from V and 6 bases from J; junction bases left unmatched: 13. CDR3 sequence reads: CATSDRGKDRGGINEQFF. The CDR3, as DNA: TGTGCCACCAGTGATCGGGGAAAGGACAGGGGGGGGATCAATGAGCAGTTCTTC.

On this clone: A junction end diverges from the germline sequence, so it may reflect a read error. The chain carries TRBV7-7 and TRBJ2-1; 15 nucleotides match TRBD2. This CDR3 spans 17 amino acids. Germline V gene lookup returns CDR1 SSHAT and CDR2 FNYEAQ (reference sequence). The CDR3 protein is CASSPGLAGGPIDEQFF. The CDR3 DNA reads TGTGCTAGCAGCCCCGGACTAGCGGGGGGGCCCATCGATGAGCAGTTCTTC.